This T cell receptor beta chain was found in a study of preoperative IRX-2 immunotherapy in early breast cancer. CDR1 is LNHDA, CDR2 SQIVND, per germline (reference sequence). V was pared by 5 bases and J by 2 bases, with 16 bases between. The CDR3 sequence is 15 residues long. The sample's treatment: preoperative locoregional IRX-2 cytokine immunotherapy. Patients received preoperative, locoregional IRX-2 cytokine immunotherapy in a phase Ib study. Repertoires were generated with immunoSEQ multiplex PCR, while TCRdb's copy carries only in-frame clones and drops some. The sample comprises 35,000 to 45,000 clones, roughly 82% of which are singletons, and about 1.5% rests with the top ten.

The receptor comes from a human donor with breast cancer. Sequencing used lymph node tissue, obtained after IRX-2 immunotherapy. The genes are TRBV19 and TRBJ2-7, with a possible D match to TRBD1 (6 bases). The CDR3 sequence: CASSVQTGGTYEQYF. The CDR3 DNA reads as TGTGCCAGTAGTGTCCAGACAGGAGGAACCTACGAGCAGTACTTC.